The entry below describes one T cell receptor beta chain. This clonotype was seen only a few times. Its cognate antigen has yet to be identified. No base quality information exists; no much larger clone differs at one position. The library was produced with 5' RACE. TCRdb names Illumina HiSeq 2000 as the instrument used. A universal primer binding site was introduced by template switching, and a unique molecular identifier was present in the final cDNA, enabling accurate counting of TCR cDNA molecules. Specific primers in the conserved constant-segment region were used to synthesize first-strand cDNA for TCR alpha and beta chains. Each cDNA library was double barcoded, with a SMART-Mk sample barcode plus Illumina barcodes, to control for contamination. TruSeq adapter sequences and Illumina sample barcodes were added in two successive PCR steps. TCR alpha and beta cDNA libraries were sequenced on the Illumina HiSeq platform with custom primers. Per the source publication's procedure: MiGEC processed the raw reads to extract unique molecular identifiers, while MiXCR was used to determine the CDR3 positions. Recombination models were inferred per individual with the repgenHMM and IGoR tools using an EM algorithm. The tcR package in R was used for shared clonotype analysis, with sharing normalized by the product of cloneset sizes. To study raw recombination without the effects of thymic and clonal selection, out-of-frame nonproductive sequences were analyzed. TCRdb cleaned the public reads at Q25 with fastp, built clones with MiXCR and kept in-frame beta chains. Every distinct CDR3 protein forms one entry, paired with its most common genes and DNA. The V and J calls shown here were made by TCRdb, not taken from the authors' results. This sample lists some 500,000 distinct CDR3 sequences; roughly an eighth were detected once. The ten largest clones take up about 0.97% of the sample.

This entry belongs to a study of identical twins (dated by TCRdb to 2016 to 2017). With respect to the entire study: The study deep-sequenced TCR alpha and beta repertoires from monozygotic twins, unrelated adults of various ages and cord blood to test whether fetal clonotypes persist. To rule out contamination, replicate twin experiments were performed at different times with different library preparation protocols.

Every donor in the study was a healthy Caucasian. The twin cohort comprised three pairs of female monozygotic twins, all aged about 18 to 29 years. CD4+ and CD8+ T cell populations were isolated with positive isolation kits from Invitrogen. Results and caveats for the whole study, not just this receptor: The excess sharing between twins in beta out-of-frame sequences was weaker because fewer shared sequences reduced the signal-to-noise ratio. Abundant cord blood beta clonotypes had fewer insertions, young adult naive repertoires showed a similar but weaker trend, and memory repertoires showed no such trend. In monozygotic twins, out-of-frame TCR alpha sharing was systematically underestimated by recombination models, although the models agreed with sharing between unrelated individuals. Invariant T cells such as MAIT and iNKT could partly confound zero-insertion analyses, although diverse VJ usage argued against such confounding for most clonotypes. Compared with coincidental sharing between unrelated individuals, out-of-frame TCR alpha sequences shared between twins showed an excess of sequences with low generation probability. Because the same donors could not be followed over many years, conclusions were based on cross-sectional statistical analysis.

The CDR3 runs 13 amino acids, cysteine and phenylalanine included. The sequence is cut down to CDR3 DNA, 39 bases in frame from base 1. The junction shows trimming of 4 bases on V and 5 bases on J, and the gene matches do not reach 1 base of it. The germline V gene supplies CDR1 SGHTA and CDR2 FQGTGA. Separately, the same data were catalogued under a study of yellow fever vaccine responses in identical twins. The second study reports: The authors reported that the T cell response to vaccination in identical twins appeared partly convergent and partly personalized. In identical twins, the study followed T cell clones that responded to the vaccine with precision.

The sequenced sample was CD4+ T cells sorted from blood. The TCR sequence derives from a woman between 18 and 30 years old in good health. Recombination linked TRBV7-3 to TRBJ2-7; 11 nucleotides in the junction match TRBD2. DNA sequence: TGTGCCAGCAGCTCGGGACTAGCGGACGAGCAGTACTTC. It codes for CASSSGLADEQYF. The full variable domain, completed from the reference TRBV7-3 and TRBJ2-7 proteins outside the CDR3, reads GAGVSQTPSNKVTEKGKYVELRCDPISGHTALYWYRQSLGQGPEFLIYFQGTGAADDSGLPNDRFFAVRPEGSVSTLKIQRTERGDSAVYLCASSSGLADEQYFGPGTRLTVT.